One TCR beta chain is described in this entry. Antigen specificity is unknown. This sample was included in a study of radiotherapy plus CTLA-4 blockade in lung cancer. About the research overall: Objective responses were observed in 18% of patients, and disease control was achieved by 30% to 40%. Broader study findings: Radiotherapy was combined with ipilimumab, and tumor-derived TCR clones then expanded in blood.

J lost 1 base, V lost 9 bases, and 8 bases had no gene match. Germline V gene data show CDR1 as LNHDA and CDR2 as SQIVND (reference sequence). The CDR3 runs to 14 residues. Here immunoSEQ multiplex PCR was the method, and the copy in TCRdb shows in-frame clones only, minus some. The sample has roughly 92,000 clones, roughly 86% seen once. The chain links TRBV19 to TRBJ1-1, with 7 nucleotides matching TRBD1. This receptor was taken from a human donor with non-small cell lung cancer who had a partial response to radiotherapy plus ipilimumab. This specimen consisted of peripheral blood, obtained from a patient treated with radiotherapy plus ipilimumab. The CDR3 reads CASEAGQANTEAFF. The CDR3 DNA sequence: TGTGCCAGCGAAGCAGGACAGGCGAACACTGAAGCTTTCTTT.